The clone carrying this T cell receptor beta chain was detected only a few times. The antigen remains undetermined. TCRdb keeps only in-frame clones here, not all; method: immunoSEQ multiplex PCR. The profile shows 150,000 to 200,000 clones, 90% to 95% of them singletons. The sample is drawn from a study of T cell responses to AZD1222 COVID-19 vaccine. Trimming stripped 4 bases from V and 5 bases from J, with 15 bases between. CDR3 size: 14 residues. Germline V lookup: CDR1 GTSNPN, CDR2 SVGIG (reference sequence). Study results and limitations: Unmutated variant regions reportedly attract nearly half of all spike-specific TCRs. The sample set comprised mostly white British donors with more females, and clonal diversity was possibly underestimated. Baseline antibody screening turned up just five to seven seropositive AZD1222 recipients.

The rearrangement links TRBV30 to TRBJ2-1; D unclear. The sequencing used peripheral blood, collected 28 days after the second AZD1222 dose. The clonotype comes from an adult who received the AZD1222 COVID-19 vaccine. In nucleotides, the CDR3 is TGTGCCTGGACTTTATCAGGCCCCCACAATGAGCAGTTCTTC. It specifies CAWTLSGPHNEQFF.